Below are 31 T cell receptor beta chains sequenced from a single sample in a study of T-cell memory formation after mild COVID-19. TCRdb reprocessed the 5' RACE reads with MiXCR, giving one entry per CDR3 protein. This table holds 200,000 to 250,000 distinct CDR3 sequences, just over 9.5% found once. The specimen was PBMCs or a T cell subset sorted from them (not recorded which). All receptors come from a man between 18 and 29 years old who had mild COVID-19 (a few samples of this study predate the infection). Cell type and time point are not known.

The chain has TRBV20-1 and TRBJ2-1; the match to TRBD2 covers 8 bases. The length of the CDR3 is 17 residues. Germline V CDR1 and CDR2: DFQATT, SNEGSKA (reference sequence). J lost 3 bases, V lost 0 bases, and 10 bases had no gene match. The CDR3 DNA is TGCAGTGCTAGAGATCTCGCGCGGGGGGCCGACTACAATGAGCAGTTCTTC. It translates to CSARDLARGADYNEQFF.

This clonotype was seen many times. This sequence joins TRBV5-1 and TRBJ1-1; 7 nucleotides line up with TRBD1. V gave up 4 bases and J gave up 9 bases; unmatched junction bases: 15. CDR1 SGHRS and CDR2 YFSETQ come from the germline V gene. The CDR3 is 15 residues long. In DNA form, the CDR3 reads TGCGCCAGCAGCCCCGACGGGACAGAGATACTGAAAGCTTTCTTT. This translates into CASSPDGTEILKAFF. Supplemented by reference TRBV5-1 and TRBJ1-1, the full variable domain reads KAGVTQTPRYLIKTRGQQVTLSCSPISGHRSVSWYQQTPGQGLQFLFEYFSETQRNKGNFPGRFSGRQFSNSRSEMNVSTLELGDSALYLCASSPDGTEILKAFFGQGTRLTVV.

The chain carries TRBV6-5 and TRBJ1-5, with 7 bases that match TRBD1. The CDR3 is 14 amino acids. V dropped 5 bases and J dropped 7; count of bases not matched to a gene: 8. Germline V gives CDR1 MNHEY, CDR2 SVGAGI. The CDR3 DNA reads as TGTGCCAGCAGTCGTAGGGGGCTGGGACAGCCCCAGCATTTT. Translation: CASSRRGLGQPQHF.

This clonotype was picked up a small number of times. The rearrangement uses TRBV6-6 and TRBJ1-6, with TRBD1 as a possible D gene (6 bases). Trimming left V 6 bases short and J 6 bases short, with 12 bases between. Looked up from germline, CDR1 is MNHNY and CDR2 is SVGAGI (reference sequence). This CDR3 is built from 14 residues. CDR3 protein: CASSSPGANSPLHF. DNA of the CDR3: TGTGCCAGCAGCTCCCCAGGGGCTAATTCACCCCTCCACTTT.

This chain joins TRBV7-9 and TRBJ1-5; D remains unclear. Germline V gives CDR1 SEHNR, CDR2 FQNEAQ (reference sequence). V gave up 8 bases and J gave up 0 bases, with 14 bases separating them. The CDR3 covers 15 residues. Written as DNA, the CDR3 is TGTGCCAGCTCCCCGGGCGGGAATAGCAATCAGCCCCAGCATTTT. This encodes CASSPGGNSNQPQHF.

The chain uses TRBV7-6 and TRBJ2-7, with D perhaps TRBD2 (5 bases). The CDR3 is made up of 14 amino acids. V gave up 0 bases and J gave up 6 bases, with 12 bases separating them. Per germline, CDR1 SGHVS and CDR2 FNYEAQ. The CDR3: CASSLARVGSEQYF. Here the CDR3 DNA reads TGTGCCAGCAGCTTAGCGCGGGTGGGCTCCGAGCAGTACTTC.

In its sample, this clonotype was seen a few times. V is TRBV2 and J is TRBJ2-3; weak D call: TRBD2 (5 bases). This CDR3 is built from 11 residues. Germline V gene data show CDR1 as SNHLY and CDR2 as FYNNEI. CDR3 nucleotides: TGTGCGGGGAGCAGCACAGATACGCAGTATTTT. Translation gives CAGSSTDTQYF.

The rearrangement uses TRBV9 and TRBJ2-3, with no clear D. Germline V lookup: CDR1 SGDLS, CDR2 YYNGEE. CDR3 size: 15 residues. With 6 bases removed from V and 0 bases from J, the gap between germline ends came to 14 bases. The CDR3 region is CASNSLLSSTDTQYF. In DNA form, the CDR3 reads TGTGCCAGCAACTCTCTGCTGTCTAGCACAGATACGCAGTATTTT.

This clonotype has ten or more counts. The chain uses TRBV12-3 or TRBV12-4 and TRBJ2-2, with D tentatively TRBD1 (5 bases). The CDR3 consists of 11 residues. Trimming removed 6 bases at V and 6 bases at J, with 5 bases between. In DNA, the CDR3 is TGTGCCAGCAGCAGGGCCGGGGAGCTGTTTTTT. Translated, it gives CASSRAGELFF.

In this sample, this clonotype turned up a few times. This chain joins TRBV6-5 and TRBJ2-3; 7 nucleotides agree with TRBD1. The CDR3 sequence is 14 residues long. V lost 6 bases to trimming and J lost 3 bases; unmatched junction nucleotides: 6. Germline CDR1 is MNHEY and CDR2 is SVGAGI. CDR3 sequence reads: CASRRQGRTDTQYF. The CDR3, as DNA: TGTGCCAGCAGGAGACAGGGTAGGACAGATACGCAGTATTTT.

There are a few counts of this clonotype. In DNA, the CDR3 is TGTGCCAGCTCACCACAGGTGGGGGTTTATCTGAACACTGAAGCTTTCTTT. Translation: CASSPQVGVYLNTEAFF. The chain uses TRBV18 and TRBJ1-1; a weak D match, TRBD1 (5 bases). The CDR3 has 17 amino acids. CDR1 and CDR2 (germline): KGHSH, LQKENI. V shed 1 base and J shed 0 bases, with 15 bases lying between them.

The rearrangement uses TRBV7-2 and TRBJ2-7, with a weak D call TRBD1 (5 bases). The CDR3 runs 15 residues. Germline lookup yields CDR1 SGHTA and CDR2 FQGNSA. V lost 0 bases, J lost 4 bases, and 13 bases lay in between. This CDR3 is CASSLASGPGYEQYF. CDR3 in DNA: TGTGCCAGCAGCTTAGCCTCAGGGCCTGGGTACGAGCAGTACTTC.

This clonotype was recorded a few times. This sequence joins TRBV29-1 and TRBJ1-1; 7 nucleotides agree with TRBD1. J lost 5 bases, V lost 6 bases, and 9 bases had no gene match. Germline CDR1 SQVTM, CDR2 ANQGSEA. The CDR3 has 13 residues. The CDR3 protein is CSVGTRGQTEAFF. The CDR3 coding sequence is TGCAGCGTCGGAACGAGGGGGCAAACTGAAGCTTTCTTT.

This clonotype was observed a few times. V usage is TRBV6-2 or TRBV6-3 and J usage is TRBJ2-7; D remains ambiguous. The CDR3 length is 12 residues. V was cut by 4 bases and J by 6 bases, with 10 bases left in between. Looked up from germline, CDR1 is MNHEY and CDR2 is SVGEGT. The CDR3 nucleotides read TGTGCCAGCAGTTTCCCCAGTCTCGAGCAGTACGTC. Amino acid sequence: CASSFPSLEQYV.

This sequence joins TRBV5-1 and TRBJ2-1, with D possibly matching TRBD1 (6 bases). This CDR3 region has 14 residues. Germline V gives CDR1 SGHRS, CDR2 YFSETQ. With 0 bases removed from V and 9 bases from J, the gap between germline ends came to 13 bases. As DNA, the CDR3 is TGCGCCAGCAGCTTGGTGGCAGGGGTGGCTGAGCAGTTCTTC. Encoded protein: CASSLVAGVAEQFF.

This clonotype was seen more than once but under ten times. This chain links TRBV7-6 with TRBJ2-7; the match to TRBD1 covers 8 bases. The germline V gene has CDR1 SGHVS and CDR2 FNYEAQ. CDR3 length equals 14 residues. V shed 5 bases and J 5 bases; nucleotides not matched to a gene: 8. CDR3 DNA: TGTGCCAGCAGCACGCGACAGGGGTCCAACGAGCAGTACTTC. Residues: CASSTRQGSNEQYF.

The chain links TRBV10-1 to TRBJ2-7; perhaps TRBD2 as D (5 bases). The CDR3 runs 14 residues. Deletions cut 4 bases from V and 1 base from J, with 11 bases between. Germline CDR1 WNHNN, CDR2 SYGVQD (reference sequence). In DNA form, the CDR3 reads TGCGCCAGCAGTGCTGACGGGGAGTCCTACGAGCAGTACTTC. Protein sequence: CASSADGESYEQYF.

This clonotype was observed many times. This chain uses TRBV7-2 with TRBJ2-3; TRBD2 matches at 8 bases. CDR3 length: 15 residues. V was clipped by 5 bases and J by 1 base; unmatched bases: 5. Germline-derived CDR1 and CDR2 are SGHTA and FQGNSA. This CDR3 is CASSAGTSRTDTQYF. The CDR3 nucleotides read TGTGCCAGCAGCGCCGGGACTAGTCGCACAGATACGCAGTATTTT.

This clonotype was seen a few times. The CDR3 is CASSRELFNEQFF. The DNA for the CDR3 is TGTGCCAGCAGCCGTGAGCTATTCAATGAGCAGTTCTTC. The chain employs TRBV4-2 and TRBJ2-1, with D uncertain. CDR1 and CDR2 from the germline V gene are LGHNA and YNFKEQ. V was trimmed by 4 bases and J by 6 bases, leaving 10 bases between them. CDR3 size: 13 residues.

The chain joins TRBV5-6 to TRBJ2-7; no reliable D call. V was clipped by 1 base and J by 3 bases, with 11 bases between them. The CDR3 spans 14 residues. The germline CDR1 and CDR2 sequences are SGHDT and YYEEEE. The CDR3 here is CASSLFQTDYEQYV. CDR3 DNA sequence: TGTGCCAGCAGCTTGTTCCAGACCGACTACGAGCAGTACGTC.

This clonotype has only a few counts. V usage is TRBV7-9 and J usage is TRBJ2-4; tentatively, D is TRBD2 (5 bases). The germline V and J ends were trimmed by 4 bases and 0 bases, with 16 bases remaining between them. CDR1 and CDR2 from the germline V gene are SEHNR and FQNEAQ (reference sequence). The CDR3 consists of 17 residues. The CDR3 nucleotides are TGTGCCAGCAGCTCCGTCGGGGTAGCTTTAGCCAAAAACATTCAGTACTTC. Its protein is CASSSVGVALAKNIQYF.

This clonotype was seen only a few times. This chain links TRBV4-1 with TRBJ1-2, with TRBD1 as a possible D gene (5 bases). Germline V gives CDR1 MGHRA, CDR2 YSYEKL. The CDR3 extends over 16 amino acids. V lost 3 bases and J 2 bases, leaving 16 bases between the germline ends. CDR3 sequence reads: CASSQSQGPPNYGYTF. The DNA of the CDR3 is TGCGCCAGCAGCCAGAGTCAGGGACCTCCGAACTATGGCTACACCTTC.

This clonotype was observed a handful of times. J is TRBJ1-2 and V is TRBV9, with a tentative D call TRBD1 (6 bases). Trimming took off 2 bases at V and 3 bases at J, with 11 bases between the two ends. Germline CDR1 reads SGDLS; CDR2 reads YYNGEE. CDR3 length equals 14 residues. The CDR3 DNA reads as TGTGCCAGCAGCGTCCGAGGGGGGGACTATGGCTACACCTTC. Translating it yields CASSVRGGDYGYTF.

This chain uses TRBV7-3 with TRBJ2-3; 7 nucleotides match TRBD2. Germline V gives CDR1 SGHTA, CDR2 FQGTGA. The CDR3 spans 14 residues. V dropped 5 bases and J dropped 6; count of bases not matched to a gene: 8. Written as DNA, the CDR3 is TGTGCCAGCAGCCCAAGGGACTATCACGATACGCAGTATTTT. It is translated as CASSPRDYHDTQYF.

This clonotype was seen a handful of times. The chain has TRBV19 and TRBJ1-1; 7 positions match TRBD1. Per the germline V gene, CDR1 is LNHDA and CDR2 is SQIVND (reference sequence). V lost 9 bases to trimming and J lost 3 bases; unmatched junction nucleotides: 7. The CDR3 extends over 13 amino acids. The CDR3 protein is CASGTAFDTEAFF. CDR3 sequence (DNA): TGTGCCAGCGGGACAGCCTTTGACACTGAAGCTTTCTTT.

This clonotype appeared a few times. This chain links TRBV12-3 or TRBV12-4 with TRBJ1-6, with unresolved D. The CDR3 contains 14 residues. V was cut by 4 bases and J by 10 bases, with 14 bases left in between. The CDR3 region is CASSYAGDSSPLHF. The CDR3 coding sequence is TGTGCCAGCAGTTATGCGGGCGATTCGTCACCCCTCCACTTT.

The chain links TRBV7-2 to TRBJ2-3; 9 nucleotides align to TRBD2. The junction had 4 bases not matched to a gene; V was cut back by 5 bases and J by 1 base. The CDR3 sequence is 15 residues long. Germline assignment: CDR1 SGHTA and CDR2 FQGNSA. The CDR3 is CASSTRLAGTDTQYF. The CDR3 DNA is TGTGCCAGCAGCACCAGACTAGCGGGCACAGATACGCAGTATTTT.

This clonotype came up a few times. The chain couples TRBV7-8 to TRBJ1-2, with 7 positions matching TRBD1. V lost 10 bases and J lost 8; bases outside the gene matches: 4. This CDR3 has 10 residues. CDR1 and CDR2 from the germline V gene are SGHVS and FQNEAQ. The CDR3 DNA follows: TGTGCCACGGGAGGGGGCGGCTACACCTTC. Amino acids: CATGGGGYTF. The whole variable domain, filled in from reference TRBV7-8 and TRBJ1-2, reads GAGVSQSPRYKVAKRGQDVALRCDPISGHVSLFWYQQALGQGPEFLTYFQNEAQLDKSGLPSDRFFAERPEGSVSTLKIQRTQQEDSAVYLCATGGGGYTFGSGTRLTVV.

This clonotype occurred many times. The genes are TRBV7-2 and TRBJ2-3; the match to TRBD2 covers 8 bases. Germline-derived CDR1 and CDR2 are SGHTA and FQGNSA. The J segment lost 5 bases and the V segment lost 1 base, leaving 5 bases of the junction unmatched. This CDR3 contains 15 residues. CDR3 DNA: TGTGCCAGCAGCTTAGTTGCCGGGGGGGGAGATACGCAGTATTTT. It specifies CASSLVAGGGDTQYF.

This clonotype was seen a handful of times. The V and J genes are TRBV12-3 or TRBV12-4 and TRBJ2-3, with D perhaps TRBD1 or TRBD2 (6 bases each). The CDR3 runs 15 residues. The V end lost 3 bases, the J end lost 1 base, and 11 bases lay between the germline ends. In DNA, the CDR3 is TGTGCCAGCAGTTTCCTCCGGGGGCGCACAGATACGCAGTATTTT. Amino acid sequence: CASSFLRGRTDTQYF.

Only a few counts were recorded for this clonotype. The chain combines TRBV18 with TRBJ2-1; TRBD2 matches at 9 bases. V lost 1 base to trimming and J lost 3 bases; unmatched junction nucleotides: 7. Looked up from germline, CDR1 is KGHSH and CDR2 is LQKENI. The CDR3 has 17 residues. The CDR3 sequence: CASSPLAGAPLYNEQFF. CDR3 bases: TGTGCCAGCTCACCACTAGCGGGGGCTCCCCTCTACAATGAGCAGTTCTTC.